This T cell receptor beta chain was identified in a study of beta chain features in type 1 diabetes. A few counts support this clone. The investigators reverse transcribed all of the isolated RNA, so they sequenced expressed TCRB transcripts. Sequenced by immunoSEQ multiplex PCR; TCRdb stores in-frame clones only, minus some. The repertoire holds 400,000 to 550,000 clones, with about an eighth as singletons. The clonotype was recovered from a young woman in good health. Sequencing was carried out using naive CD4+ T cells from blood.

CDR3 loop: CASSREGIGGLQETQYF. In nucleotides, the CDR3 is TGTGCCAGCAGCCGAGAAGGGATCGGCGGGCTTCAAGAGACCCAGTACTTC. The chain is built from TRBV7-2 and TRBJ2-5; the D gene is possibly TRBD2 (5 bases). The CDR3 is 17 residues long. Germline V CDR1 and CDR2: SGHTA, FQGNSA. Between the trimmed V and J ends, which lost 5 bases and 2 bases, there was a span of 21 bases.